The sequence of this T cell receptor (beta chain) was determined in a study of blood T cell repertoires in COVID-19. TCRdb keeps only in-frame clones here, not all; method: immunoSEQ multiplex PCR. This sample has fewer than 250,000 clones, with around 90% found just once. Sequenced material: peripheral blood. The TCR was taken from a man aged 30-40 years with COVID-19, enrolled during active disease.

CDR3 nucleotide sequence: TGTGCCAGCTCACCACAAGTCGGTTCAGGTCAGCCCCAGCATTTT. Its protein product is CASSPQVGSGQPQHF. The rearrangement links TRBV18 to TRBJ1-5; D is unresolved. V was pared by 1 base and J by 6 bases, with 13 bases between. Germline CDR1 KGHSH, CDR2 LQKENI. The CDR3 spans 15 residues.